What follows are 26 T cell receptor beta chains derived from one specimen sequenced in a study of post-analysis software for immune sequencing data. Regarding the study as a whole: The study found TRBV5-6, TRBV5-1 and TRBV20-1 among a few TRBV segments more frequent in patients than controls.

No cognate antigen is known for these TCRs. Libraries were made from TCR beta cDNA, and they carried unique molecular identifiers. TCRdb fed the PCR reads into MiXCR, producing one record per CDR3 protein. The sample consists of approximately 400,000 distinct CDR3 sequences, about a third of them appearing once. Sequenced: blood. The receptors shown here come from a girl aged 5 to 17 with multiple sclerosis.

The chain recombines TRBV13 with TRBJ1-2, with D perhaps TRBD1 (5 bases). Trimming cost V 5 bases and J 1 base, with 14 bases left between them. The CDR3 extends over 15 amino acids. The germline V gene encodes CDR1 PRHDT and CDR2 FYEKMQ (reference sequence). The CDR3 DNA sequence: TGTGCCAGCAGCGCCCGGACAAGCGTTAACTATGGCTACACCTTC. Protein sequence: CASSARTSVNYGYTF. Variable domain in full (rest from reference TRBV13 and TRBJ1-2): AAGVIQSPRHLIKEKRETATLKCYPIPRHDTVYWYQQGPGQDPQFLISFYEKMQSDKGSIPDRFSAQQFSDYHSELNMSSLELGDSALYFCASSARTSVNYGYTFGSGTRLTVV.

The V gene is TRBV7-2, the J gene TRBJ1-1; D gene ambiguous. Deletions cut 5 bases from V and 7 bases from J, with 17 bases between. CDR3 length: 14 residues. Per germline, CDR1 SGHTA and CDR2 FQGNSA. This CDR3 reads CASSAQPGGNEAFF. In DNA, the CDR3 is TGTGCCAGCAGCGCACAGCCGGGAGGGAATGAAGCTTTCTTT.

This clonotype has only a few counts. The rearrangement links TRBV27 to TRBJ2-7; D not certain. V was clipped by 2 bases and J by 3 bases, with 11 bases between them. Germline V gene sequence: CDR1 MNHEY, CDR2 SMNVEV (reference sequence). The length of the CDR3 is 14 residues. The CDR3 loop reads CASSLSDMHYEQYF. For the CDR3, the DNA is TGTGCCAGCAGTTTAAGTGACATGCACTACGAGCAGTACTTC.

Only a few counts were recorded for this clonotype. The gene calls are TRBV7-2 and TRBJ2-7, with 7 bases lining up with TRBD1. The CDR3 extends over 13 amino acids. Germline lookup yields CDR1 SGHTA and CDR2 FQGNSA. The V and J ends lost 5 bases and 3 bases, in that order; junction bases with no gene match: 4. The CDR3 loop reads CASSPRTGYEQYF. CDR3 bases: TGTGCCAGCAGCCCGAGGACAGGCTACGAGCAGTACTTC.

In its sample, this clonotype was seen a few times. The J gene is TRBJ2-4, the V gene TRBV18; no clear D gene. Trimming took off 3 bases at V and 4 bases at J, with 10 bases between the two ends. Germline V gene lookup returns CDR1 KGHSH and CDR2 LQKENI. The CDR3 totals 14 residues. The CDR3 nucleotides read TGTGCCAGCTCACCTTCGGGTCAGAAAAACATTCAGTACTTC. It yields the protein CASSPSGQKNIQYF.

The chain recombines TRBV11-1 with TRBJ2-1; D is ambiguous. In germline, CDR1 is SGHAT, CDR2 FQDESV (reference sequence). This CDR3 region has 15 residues. Trimming took off 4 bases at V and 7 bases at J, with 17 bases between the two ends. Here the CDR3 DNA reads TGTGCCAGCAGCTCTAAGGGATCCGTGGGGAATGAGCAGTTCTTC. Translated: CASSSKGSVGNEQFF.

This clonotype was seen at least ten times. The chain links TRBV2 to TRBJ2-6; D not certain. The CDR3 extends over 14 amino acids. Trimming cost V 4 bases and J 0 bases, with 4 bases left between them. From germline, CDR1 is SNHLY and CDR2 FYNNEI. The CDR3 nucleotides are TGTGCCAGCAGTGCGCGCTCTGGGGCCAACGTCCTGACTTTC. Translated, it gives CASSARSGANVLTF.

This clonotype came up a few times. The chain recombines TRBV12-3 or TRBV12-4 with TRBJ2-7; D uncertain. The CDR3 totals 11 residues. V gave up 6 bases and J gave up 7 bases, with 10 bases separating them. Written as DNA, the CDR3 is TGTGCCAGCAGCCCTGGACGGGAGCAGTACTTC. Its translation: CASSPGREQYF.

The chain links TRBV6-1 to TRBJ2-1; 12 bases are shared with TRBD2. The J segment lost 8 bases and the V segment lost 0 bases, leaving 5 bases of the junction unmatched. The CDR3 runs 16 residues. Looked up from germline, CDR1 is MNHNS and CDR2 is SASEGT. The CDR3 sequence is CASSEAGLAGTDEQFF. CDR3 nucleotides: TGTGCCAGCAGTGAAGCCGGACTAGCGGGGACCGATGAGCAGTTCTTC.

CDR3 sequence reads: CASRGTSRQETQYF. The CDR3 coding sequence is TGTGCCAGCAGGGGGACTAGCCGACAAGAGACCCAGTACTTC. The chain combines TRBV6-5 with TRBJ2-5; 9 bases are a match to TRBD2. Germline V lookup: CDR1 MNHEY, CDR2 SVGAGI. The length of the CDR3 is 14 residues. After removal of 6 bases from V and 2 bases from J, the junction contained 4 bases not matched to a gene.

The table lists this clonotype with a count of one. A much larger clone lies one base from this, so it may be a read error. The gene calls are TRBV7-2 and TRBJ2-1, with TRBD2 matching over 10 bases. The CDR3 has 15 amino acids. Germline V gene lookup returns CDR1 SGHTA and CDR2 FQGNSA. As DNA, the CDR3 is TGTGTCAGCAGCACGAGCGGGGGGGCCTACAATGAGCAGTTCTTC. The encoded protein is CVSSTSGGAYNEQFF.

This clonotype has just a few counts. CDR3 bases: TGTGCCAGCAGTTGGCAGGGGACCACAGATACGCAGTATTTT. Translated: CASSWQGTTDTQYF. V is TRBV6-6 and J is TRBJ2-3, with D maybe TRBD1 (6 bases). The CDR3 consists of 14 residues. From germline, CDR1 is MNHNY and CDR2 SVGAGI (reference sequence). V was pared by 4 bases and J by 2 bases, with 10 bases between.

This rearrangement joins TRBV18 to TRBJ1-1; D is ambiguous. Germline-derived CDR1 and CDR2 are KGHSH and LQKENI. Trimming took off 1 base at V and 2 bases at J, with 14 bases between the two ends. The CDR3 runs to 16 residues. The CDR3 sequence: CASSPLPGRPNTEAFF. The CDR3 bases are TGTGCCAGCTCACCACTCCCGGGTCGGCCCAACACTGAAGCTTTCTTT.

This clonotype has a single count. The V gene is TRBV29-1, the J gene TRBJ2-4; perhaps TRBD1 as D (5 bases). Germline CDR1 reads SQVTM; CDR2 reads ANQGSEA. The CDR3 consists of 13 residues. Deletions cut 1 base from V and 13 bases from J, with 17 bases between. CDR3 loop: CSVEVPPQTAQYF. In DNA, the CDR3 is TGCAGCGTTGAAGTTCCCCCCCAGACAGCGCAGTACTTC.

The chain couples TRBV10-3 to TRBJ2-2, with D possibly matching TRBD1 (6 bases). Per the germline V gene, CDR1 is ENHRY and CDR2 is SYGVKD. This CDR3 contains 14 residues. Trimming left V 3 bases short and J 4 bases short, with 9 bases between. CDR3 region: CAISEGGRTGELFF. The CDR3 region has the DNA TGTGCCATCAGTGAAGGGGGTCGCACCGGGGAGCTGTTTTTT.

There are a few counts of this clonotype. The genes are TRBV6-5 and TRBJ2-3, with unresolved D. Germline CDR1 reads MNHEY; CDR2 reads SVGAGI. With 4 bases removed from V and 2 bases from J, the gap between germline ends came to 7 bases. The length of the CDR3 is 13 residues. Here the CDR3 reads CASSSSLTDTQYF. In DNA, the CDR3 is TGTGCCAGCAGTTCCTCCCTCACAGATACGCAGTATTTT.

This clonotype has a handful of counts. This chain uses TRBV5-1 with TRBJ1-4; 10 bases map to TRBD1. This CDR3 spans 13 amino acids. V lost 1 base and J lost 13; bases outside the gene matches: 4. Looked up from germline, CDR1 is SGHRS and CDR2 is YFSETQ. CDR3 bases: TGCGCCAGCAGCTTGTCCCGGGACAGGGGACTGTTTTTT. Its protein is CASSLSRDRGLFF.

The sample holds a few counts of this clonotype. Here the CDR3 reads CASSEVPTRSEQFF. The DNA of the CDR3 is TGTGCCAGCAGTGAAGTACCGACGCGCAGTGAGCAGTTCTTC. The V and J genes are TRBV6-1 and TRBJ2-1, with D uncertain. CDR3 size: 14 residues. V lost 1 base and J lost 9, with 13 bases in between. The V gene's germline CDR1 is MNHNS and CDR2 SASEGT.

This clonotype was counted between two and nine times. V usage is TRBV7-3 and J usage is TRBJ2-5; 10 nucleotides agree with TRBD1. CDR3 length equals 17 residues. The ends lost 4 bases at V and 0 bases at J; junction bases unmatched: 8. Germline CDR1 SGHTA, CDR2 FQGTGA. Here the CDR3 reads CASSSGQGNPYQETQYF. CDR3 DNA sequence: TGTGCCAGCAGCTCGGGACAGGGGAACCCCTACCAAGAGACCCAGTACTTC. The whole variable domain, remainder taken from reference TRBV7-3 and TRBJ2-5, is GAGVSQTPSNKVTEKGKYVELRCDPISGHTALYWYRQSLGQGPEFLIYFQGTGAADDSGLPNDRFFAVRPEGSVSTLKIQRTERGDSAVYLCASSSGQGNPYQETQYFGPGTRLLVL.

This clonotype was counted between two and nine times. The rearrangement links TRBV28 to TRBJ2-1; D not resolved. The CDR3 loop spans 11 amino acids. Germline V CDR1 and CDR2: MDHEN, SYDVKM. V gave up 3 bases and J gave up 10 bases, with 7 bases separating them. The CDR3 loop reads CASSFLGEQFF. DNA for the CDR3: TGTGCCAGCAGTTTCCTAGGGGAGCAGTTCTTC.

This clonotype showed up just a few times. The chain uses TRBV20-1 and TRBJ1-6, with 7 nucleotides matching TRBD1. CDR1 and CDR2 from the germline V gene are DFQATT and SNEGSKA (reference sequence). The CDR3 runs to 13 residues. V shed 5 bases, J shed 11 bases, and the junction held 9 bases outside the gene matches. This chain's CDR3 is CSASDRVMAPLHF. As DNA, the CDR3 is TGCAGTGCTTCCGACAGGGTAATGGCACCCCTCCACTTT.

The V gene is TRBV2, the J gene TRBJ2-3; no reliable D call. From germline, CDR1 is SNHLY and CDR2 FYNNEI. Trimming cost V 2 bases and J 6 bases, with 12 bases left between them. The CDR3 loop spans 14 amino acids. CDR3 DNA: TGTGCCAGCAGTGAAAGAGCTGGGTGGGATACGCAGTATTTT. Protein: CASSERAGWDTQYF.

This sequence joins TRBV5-5 and TRBJ2-3, with TRBD1 as a possible D gene (6 bases). Germline V gene data show CDR1 as SGHKS and CDR2 as YYEKEE (reference sequence). V was trimmed by 1 base and J by 3 bases, leaving 9 bases between them. The CDR3 length is 14 residues. CDR3: CASSLQGYTDTQYF. DNA for the CDR3: TGTGCCAGCAGCTTGCAGGGGTATACAGATACGCAGTATTTT.

The V and J genes are TRBV5-1 and TRBJ2-1; 8 nucleotides agree with TRBD2. CDR1 and CDR2 from the germline V gene are SGHRS and YFSETQ. This CDR3 has 15 residues. V gave up 4 bases and J gave up 6 bases; unmatched junction bases: 9. The CDR3 DNA reads TGCGCCAGCAGCCCTAAGGGCGGGGGGCTCAATGAGCAGTTCTTC. Its translation is CASSPKGGGLNEQFF.

This chain connects TRBV10-3 to TRBJ2-5; D is unclear. This CDR3 contains 15 residues. Trimming removed 2 bases at V and 1 base at J, with 11 bases between. Germline-derived CDR1 and CDR2 are ENHRY and SYGVKD. CDR3 bases: TGTGCCATCAGTGAGCGCTCCGGGCTCCAAGAGACCCAGTACTTC. As protein: CAISERSGLQETQYF.

This clonotype was seen at least ten times. The chain combines TRBV11-2 with TRBJ2-1, with D tentatively TRBD1 or TRBD2 (5 bases each). Trimming cost V 5 bases and J 8 bases, with 22 bases left between them. Germline CDR1 is SGHAT and CDR2 is FQNNGV. The CDR3 is 16 amino acids. DNA for the CDR3: TGTGCCAGCAGCGCCCACCGGGACCCAATGTTCGATGAGCAGTTCTTC. This encodes CASSAHRDPMFDEQFF.